These 29 T cell receptor beta chains originate from one sample sequenced in a study of human T cells and chemical hapten exposure. In TCRdb, the RACE reads were re-called with MiXCR into one record per CDR3 protein. The sample includes some 170,000 distinct CDR3 sequences, approximately 20% of them seen just once. Described time point: patch test 1, 2 weeks after DPC sensitization. Specified treatment: therapeutic diphenylcyclopropenone sensitization with weekly scalp DPC. Material: whole blood, obtained in connection with sensitization to the hapten diphenylcyclopropenone (DPC). These receptors all stem from a woman aged 45-59 years with alopecia areata. Some clones in this sample may be carry-over from other donors' samples.

This sequence joins TRBV5-1 and TRBJ2-1; D may match TRBD1 or TRBD2 (6 bases each). With 3 bases removed from V and 7 bases from J, the gap between germline ends came to 17 bases. The CDR3 length is 15 residues. The V gene's germline CDR1 is SGHRS and CDR2 YFSETQ. CDR3: CASSSQLGGLNEQFF. DNA for the CDR3: TGCGCCAGCAGCTCCCAGCTCGGGGGCTTAAATGAGCAGTTCTTC.

The rearrangement links TRBV29-1 to TRBJ1-3, with 10 bases fitting TRBD1. The J segment lost 0 bases and the V segment lost 4 bases, leaving 9 bases of the junction unmatched. Looked up from germline, CDR1 is SQVTM and CDR2 is ANQGSEA. The length of the CDR3 is 17 residues. The CDR3 region is CSVVGKGQGGSGNTIYF. The CDR3 DNA follows: TGCAGCGTTGTCGGAAAAGGACAGGGGGGCTCTGGAAACACCATATATTTT.

The J gene is TRBJ1-5, the V gene TRBV29-1; D is uncertain. CDR1 is SQVTM and CDR2 is ANQGSEA in the germline V gene. This CDR3 comprises 12 residues. The germline V and J ends were trimmed by 5 bases and 2 bases, with 7 bases remaining between them. CDR3 DNA: TGCAGCGTTCGTTGGGGCAATCAGCCCCAGCATTTT. Encoded protein: CSVRWGNQPQHF.

The V gene is TRBV24-1, the J gene TRBJ2-2, with D hard to call. Trimming shortened V by 1 base and J by 4 bases, and 9 bases separated the two germline ends. Germline V gives CDR1 KGHDR, CDR2 SFDVKD. The CDR3 contains 15 residues. Written as DNA, the CDR3 is TGTGCCACCAGTGATTTAGACCTGACCACCGGGGAGCTGTTTTTT. It codes for CATSDLDLTTGELFF.

This clonotype has a handful of counts. This sequence joins TRBV29-1 and TRBJ2-7; D not certain. CDR1 and CDR2 (germline): SQVTM, ANQGSEA. The CDR3 runs to 12 residues. V was cut by 7 bases and J by 2 bases, with 12 bases left in between. The CDR3 sequence is CSGRTDTYEQYF. The CDR3 coding sequence is TGCAGCGGACGGACGGATACCTACGAGCAGTACTTC.

This clonotype was observed a few times. Written as DNA, the CDR3 is TGTGCCATCAGTGAGTATAGGGGATCGGGGACTGAAGCTTTCTTT. This gives the protein CAISEYRGSGTEAFF. The chain combines TRBV10-3 with TRBJ1-1; D may be TRBD1 (5 bases). V was pared by 1 base and J by 5 bases, with 14 bases between. The CDR3 loop spans 15 amino acids. CDR1 and CDR2 (germline): ENHRY, SYGVKD.

This clonotype has a handful of counts. The rearrangement joins TRBV2 to TRBJ2-2; 7 bases are shared with TRBD1. The V gene's germline CDR1 is SNHLY and CDR2 FYNNEI. V gave up 6 bases and J gave up 3 bases; unmatched junction bases: 10. The CDR3 has 16 residues. The CDR3 DNA is TGTGCCAGCAGGAAAAGACAGGGCATGGACACCGGGGAGCTGTTTTTT. Translated, it gives CASRKRQGMDTGELFF.

This clonotype has a single count. This chain links TRBV27 with TRBJ2-3; 10 bases are shared with TRBD2. Germline trimming cut 6 bases from V and 2 bases from J; bases unmatched to any gene: 11. Looked up from germline, CDR1 is MNHEY and CDR2 is SMNVEV (reference sequence). The CDR3 has 17 residues. DNA for the CDR3: TGTGCCAGCAGCCACATTGGGACTAGCGTGATCACAGATACGCAGTATTTT. Translating gives CASSHIGTSVITDTQYF.

This clonotype was recorded once. V and J are TRBV6-5 and TRBJ1-6; D gene uncertain. Germline CDR1 and CDR2: MNHEY and SVGAGI. The CDR3 extends over 18 amino acids. The ends were cut back, 0 bases at V and 0 bases at J, with 12 bases in the middle. CDR3 amino acids: CASSYSKPTSSYNSPLHF. In nucleotides, the CDR3 is TGTGCCAGCAGTTACTCGAAGCCAACGAGCTCCTATAATTCACCCCTCCACTTT.

This chain links TRBV2 with TRBJ1-1; D is unresolved. V lost 1 base, J lost 6 bases, and 6 bases lay in between. Germline CDR1 and CDR2: SNHLY and FYNNEI. This CDR3 spans 12 amino acids. The DNA of the CDR3 is TGTGCCAGCAGTGAAGGGGTTTCTGAAGCTTTCTTT. It yields the protein CASSEGVSEAFF.

This clonotype appeared a few times. This chain connects TRBV20-1 to TRBJ2-1; D could derive from TRBD1 or TRBD2 (5 bases each). The CDR3 covers 12 residues. In germline, CDR1 is DFQATT, CDR2 SNEGSKA (reference sequence). V lost 4 bases to trimming and J lost 10 bases, with 14 bases between them. The CDR3, as DNA: TGCAGTGCTAATGGGGGTCGCTACGAGCAGTTCTTC. This translates into CSANGGRYEQFF.

This clonotype was picked up a small number of times. This chain connects TRBV2 to TRBJ2-5, with D maybe TRBD2 (7 bases). The CDR3 sequence is 13 residues long. V was trimmed by 6 bases and J by 4 bases, leaving 12 bases between them. Germline V gives CDR1 SNHLY, CDR2 FYNNEI. The CDR3 region is CASRVRGAETQYF. DNA of the CDR3: TGTGCCAGCAGGGTCCGGGGGGCAGAGACCCAGTACTTC.

This clonotype was seen more than once but under ten times. One junction end does not reproduce the germline sequence, and a read error may be involved. This chain uses TRBV5-1 with TRBJ1-1, with D tentatively TRBD1 (5 bases). Germline CDR1 is SGHRS and CDR2 is YFSETQ. The CDR3 runs to 12 residues. The CDR3 loop reads CASRGDAPLPLF. DNA of the CDR3: TGCGCCAGCCGGGGGGACGCCCCACTGCCTTTGTTC.

The V gene is TRBV5-6, the J gene TRBJ2-4; D is undetermined. There are 14 residues in the CDR3. With 0 bases removed from V and 8 bases from J, the gap between germline ends came to 12 bases. Germline V gives CDR1 SGHDT, CDR2 YYEEEE. CDR3 DNA: TGTGCCAGCAGCTTGGTTTGGCAGTGGGACATTCAGTACTTC. It codes for CASSLVWQWDIQYF.

Of note for this clonotype: Given the absence of the conserved phenylalanine or tryptophan at the CDR3 end, a read error is likely. The rearrangement uses TRBV29-1 and TRBJ2-3, with 10 bases matching TRBD2. This CDR3 region has 13 residues. Trimming removed 4 bases from V and 6 bases from J; junction bases left unmatched: 4. The germline V gene has CDR1 SQVTM and CDR2 ANQGSEA. CDR3 residues: CSVATSGTDTQYS. The DNA for the CDR3 is TGCAGCGTTGCTACTAGCGGGACTGATACGCAGTATTCT.

The chain uses TRBV2 and TRBJ2-7; TRBD2 matches at 13 bases. With V trimmed by 6 bases and J by 2 bases, 4 bases remained unmatched. The CDR3 totals 15 residues. Germline lookup yields CDR1 SNHLY and CDR2 FYNNEI. The DNA of the CDR3 is TGTGCCAGCAGGAGGACTAGCGGGAGTCCCTACGAGCAGTACTTC. Protein: CASRRTSGSPYEQYF.

The chain joins TRBV5-1 to TRBJ2-7; tentatively, D is TRBD1 (6 bases). Germline lookup yields CDR1 SGHRS and CDR2 YFSETQ. The CDR3 has 15 amino acids. Trimming took off 0 bases at V and 3 bases at J, with 13 bases between the two ends. This chain's CDR3 is CASSLVSGVVYEQYF. The DNA of the CDR3 is TGCGCCAGCAGCTTGGTTTCAGGGGTCGTCTACGAGCAGTACTTC.

This rearrangement joins TRBV7-2 to TRBJ1-5, with a possible D match to TRBD1 (6 bases). Germline CDR1 reads SGHTA; CDR2 reads FQGNSA. This CDR3 comprises 13 residues. V shed 1 base and J shed 6 bases, with 7 bases lying between them. The CDR3 sequence: CASSLVGGQPQHF. CDR3 sequence (DNA): TGTGCCAGCAGCTTAGTAGGGGGTCAGCCCCAGCATTTT. Together with reference TRBV7-2 and TRBJ1-5, the CDR3 gives the full variable domain: GAGVSQSPSNKVTEKGKDVELRCDPISGHTALYWYRQSLGQGLEFLIYFQGNSAPDKSGLPSDRFSAERTGGSVSTLTIQRTQQEDSAVYLCASSLVGGQPQHFGDGTRLSIL.

This clonotype was recorded a few times. The chain uses TRBV27 and TRBJ2-5, with 9 bases matching TRBD2. There are 16 residues in the CDR3. Trimming at V came to 6 bases and at J to 3 bases, leaving 11 bases not matched to a gene. Looked up from germline, CDR1 is MNHEY and CDR2 is SMNVEV (reference sequence). The DNA of the CDR3 is TGTGCCAGCAGCCCGAGCCTGGCGGGAGGGAAAGAGACCCAGTACTTC. Encoded protein: CASSPSLAGGKETQYF.

V usage is TRBV11-2 and J usage is TRBJ2-2, with D unresolved. The CDR3 length is 14 residues. CDR1 is SGHAT, CDR2 FQNNGV, per germline. V shed 2 bases and J shed 3 bases, with 7 bases lying between them. This chain's CDR3 is CASSLTRDTGELFF. For the CDR3, the DNA is TGTGCCAGCAGCTTAACCCGCGACACCGGGGAGCTGTTTTTT.

This clonotype was seen a handful of times. The chain is built from TRBV29-1 and TRBJ1-2, with 8 bases that match TRBD1. Per germline, CDR1 SQVTM and CDR2 ANQGSEA. This CDR3 contains 13 residues. Losses at the gene ends were 1 base for V and 7 bases for J; bases not matched to a gene: 5. The CDR3 loop is CSVEVGQGSGYTF. The CDR3 coding sequence is TGCAGCGTTGAAGTCGGACAGGGCAGTGGCTACACCTTC.

By proportion, this clonotype is medium-sized (0.01 to 0.1%). The rearrangement links TRBV7-9 to TRBJ2-1; a possible D gene is TRBD2 (6 bases). Trimming stripped 5 bases from V and 2 bases from J, with 10 bases between. Germline CDR1 is SEHNR and CDR2 is FQNEAQ (reference sequence). The CDR3 covers 14 residues. In DNA form, the CDR3 reads TGTGCCAGCAGCCCTACTAGCCCCTACAATGAGCAGTTCTTC. Encoded protein: CASSPTSPYNEQFF.

This rearrangement joins TRBV30 to TRBJ1-1, with D uncertain. In germline, CDR1 is GTSNPN, CDR2 SVGIG (reference sequence). V lost 1 base, J lost 5 bases, and 14 bases lay in between. The CDR3 length is 14 residues. CDR3 DNA sequence: TGTGCCTGGAGTGCTGACATCTCCCGGACTGAAGCTTTCTTT. This translates into CAWSADISRTEAFF.

The genes are TRBV7-8 and TRBJ2-7, with 9 bases lining up with TRBD1. V trimming: 6 bases; J trimming: 1 base; junction bases outside the gene matches: 10. There are 16 residues in the CDR3. From germline, CDR1 is SGHVS and CDR2 FQNEAQ. CDR3 region: CASSSTLGTGSYEQYF. The DNA of the CDR3 is TGTGCCAGCAGTTCCACTCTCGGGACAGGGTCCTACGAGCAGTACTTC.

This clonotype was observed a handful of times. This chain connects TRBV5-1 to TRBJ2-7; TRBD2 matches at 9 bases. The CDR3 extends over 13 amino acids. The J segment lost 3 bases and the V segment lost 5 bases, leaving 3 bases of the junction unmatched. Looked up from germline, CDR1 is SGHRS and CDR2 is YFSETQ. The CDR3 is CASSSSGNYEQYF. CDR3 in DNA: TGCGCCAGCAGTTCTAGCGGGAACTACGAGCAGTACTTC.

The rearrangement uses TRBV3-1 and TRBJ1-1; D gene uncertain. With 0 bases removed from V and 6 bases from J, the gap between germline ends came to 11 bases. This CDR3 contains 14 residues. Germline assignment: CDR1 LGHDT and CDR2 YNNKEL (reference sequence). CDR3 loop: CASSQDPWGSEAFF. In DNA, the CDR3 is TGTGCCAGCAGCCAAGATCCTTGGGGATCTGAAGCTTTCTTT. The whole variable domain, filled in from reference TRBV3-1 and TRBJ1-1, reads DTAVSQTPKYLVTQMGNDKSIKCEQNLGHDTMYWYKQDSKKFLKIMFSYNNKELIINETVPNRFSPKSPDKAHLNLHINSLELGDSAVYFCASSQDPWGSEAFFGQGTRLTVV.

The genes are TRBV20-1 and TRBJ2-7; possible D gene TRBD1, 5 bases. Germline loops: CDR1 DFQATT, CDR2 SNEGSKA (reference sequence). V lost 6 bases and J 5 bases, leaving 14 bases between the germline ends. CDR3 size: 12 residues. CDR3: CSAPGHGDEQYF. CDR3 sequence (DNA): TGCAGTGCCCCCGGACATGGCGACGAGCAGTACTTC.

This clonotype was picked up many times. The chain employs TRBV2 and TRBJ2-2; no definite D call. The CDR3 spans 11 residues. V was cut by 7 bases and J by 4 bases, with 4 bases left in between. Germline V gene lookup returns CDR1 SNHLY and CDR2 FYNNEI. The CDR3: CASKGTGELFF. The CDR3 coding sequence is TGTGCCAGCAAGGGCACCGGGGAGCTGTTTTTT.

The chain joins TRBV27 to TRBJ1-5; D ambiguous. CDR1 is MNHEY, CDR2 SMNVEV, per germline (reference sequence). Trimming removed 5 bases from V and 1 base from J, with 21 bases in between. There are 18 residues in the CDR3. The CDR3 region is CASSAIITGIRSNQPQHF. The DNA for the CDR3 is TGTGCCAGCAGTGCTATAATCACGGGGATACGGAGCAATCAGCCCCAGCATTTT.